This T cell receptor beta chain was profiled in a study of T cell changes during pregnancy in multiple sclerosis. The table came from immunoSEQ multiplex PCR; TCRdb's copy has only in-frame clones and leaves some out. The sample lists over 30,000 clones, about nine tenths occurring once. The CDR3 is made up of 14 amino acids. Trimming cost V 4 bases and J 0 bases; bases outside gene matches: 3. Germline-derived CDR1 and CDR2 are ENHRY and SYGVKD. The sample holds a few counts of this clone. The origin of this receptor is a female donor with multiple sclerosis, enrolled in a pregnancy study. This chain links TRBV10-3 with TRBJ2-7; 7 nucleotides align to TRBD1. The source was CD4+ T cells from peripheral blood mononuclear cells, collected before pregnancy. The CDR3 DNA reads TGTGCCATCAGTGGATCAGGGGGCTCCTACGAGCAGTACTTC. Its protein is CAISGSGGSYEQYF.